This note documents a single T cell receptor (beta chain) sequence. The sample belongs to a study of blood T cell repertoires in COVID-19. Only in-frame clones appear in the TCRdb table, and some are missing; sequencing was by immunoSEQ multiplex PCR. The sample records around 390,000 clones, roughly 89% being singletons. The V segment lost 8 bases and the J segment 2 bases; nucleotides outside the gene matches: 7. The germline gives CDR1 MDHEN, CDR2 SYDVKM. CDR3 length equals 15 residues. This clonotype was obtained from a woman in her forties or fifties who had recovered from COVID-19. Sequencing was performed on PBMCs or T cells enriched from blood (not recorded which). The V and J genes are TRBV28 and TRBJ2-5, with 11 positions matching TRBD2. The CDR3 region is CASGLAGGLQETQYF. DNA for the CDR3: TGTGCCAGCGGCCTAGCGGGGGGCTTACAAGAGACCCAGTACTTC.